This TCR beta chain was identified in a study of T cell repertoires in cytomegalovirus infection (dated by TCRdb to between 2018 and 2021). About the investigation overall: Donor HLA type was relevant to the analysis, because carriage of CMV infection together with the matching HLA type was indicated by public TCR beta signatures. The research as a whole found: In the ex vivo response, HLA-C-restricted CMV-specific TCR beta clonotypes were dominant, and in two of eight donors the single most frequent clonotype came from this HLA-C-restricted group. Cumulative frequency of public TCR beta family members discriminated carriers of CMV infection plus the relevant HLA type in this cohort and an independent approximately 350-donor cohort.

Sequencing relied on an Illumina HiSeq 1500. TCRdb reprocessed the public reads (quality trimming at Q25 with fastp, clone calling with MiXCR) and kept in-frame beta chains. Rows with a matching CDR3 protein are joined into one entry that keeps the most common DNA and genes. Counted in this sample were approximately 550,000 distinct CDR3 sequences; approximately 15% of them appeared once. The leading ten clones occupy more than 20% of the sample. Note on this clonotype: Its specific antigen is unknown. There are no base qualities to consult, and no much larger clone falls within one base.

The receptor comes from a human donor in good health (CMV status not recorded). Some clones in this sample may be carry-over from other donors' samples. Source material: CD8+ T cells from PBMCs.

The sequenced DNA is TGTGCCAGCAGCTTAACGACGGCTAGCGTTTATACGCAGTATTTT. This yields the protein CASSLTTASVYTQYF. The receptor chain draws on TRBV7-3 and TRBJ2-3, and the D gene may be TRBD2, 6 bases matching. The germline V gene specifies SGHTA as CDR1 and FQGTGA as CDR2. The CDR3 measures 15 amino acids from cysteine to phenylalanine. This entry keeps only the CDR3 DNA: 45 bases, framed from base 1. A distance of 14 bases separates the germline ends of V and J, which lose 0 bases and 7 bases respectively.